This TCR beta chain emerged from a study of human T cells and chemical hapten exposure (dated by TCRdb to about 2021). The study in broad terms: For sensitization, 2% DPC in acetone was applied to a roughly 2 cm by roughly 2 cm area of upper inner arm skin. Throughout the study period of roughly five months, patients also received therapeutic DPC doses to the scalp every week. Patch testing on the upper back used Finn chambers containing 0.01% DPC, with scoring done after 6 days according to International Contact Dermatitis Research Group standards. The patient cohort, mostly female, included alopecia areata with under or over 50% scalp involvement, alopecia totalis and alopecia universalis. Libraries were pooled for sequencing, and per-sample TCR yields varied mainly because of small differences in library volumes within the pool. The study tracked peripheral blood TCR repertoire changes in vivo during primary and secondary sensitization to the hapten diphenylcyclopropenone (DPC) in alopecia patients. Blood was sampled from patients pre-sensitization (week 0) and at 2, 6 and about 24 weeks after DPC sensitization. Roughly 30 alopecia patients gave blood for TCR sequencing at one to four time points (pre-sensitization, 2, 6 and 24 weeks). Here is what the overall study found, with its caveats: All patients had alopecia, a presumed autoimmune disease, so their immune response might differ from that of healthy individuals. DPC sensitization did not change the number of TCRs with a frequency above 1 in 1000, and there was no evidence of changes in global repertoire structure. Compared with pre-sensitization or healthy control sets, expanded TCRs formed significantly more large CDR3 similarity clusters, which is consistent with antigen-driven responses. Repeated subsampling changed both the strength of the expansion versus patch-test correlation and the threshold at which the correlation became significant. A positive correlation was found between the number of PT1 expanded TCRs and patch test score, with significance reached at thresholds 8, 16 and 32 but not 4.

Cut back by 1 base and 1 base, the V and J ends lie 2 bases apart. CDR1 and CDR2 are read off the germline V gene (reference sequence) as SGHKS and YYEKEE. Measured from the cysteine to the phenylalanine, the CDR3 is 13 residues long. The DNA shown is the 39-base CDR3, in frame from base 1. This clonotype was seen many times. Its antigen remains unidentified. Base qualities are missing; no much larger clone stands one base away. The time point label, as the study defines it: pre-sensitization, week 0. Explained via the paper, the treatment or condition label denotes: therapeutic diphenylcyclopropenone sensitization with weekly scalp DPC. At each patch-test visit, blood was drawn before the patch test was applied. Eligible patients were aged 18 to 70, diagnosed with alopecia, deemed suitable for DPC therapy, and excluded if pregnant. Total RNA was extracted from unfractionated whole blood that had been collected in Tempus Blood RNA tubes.

Receptors were amplified or captured by RACE. The reads were generated on a NextSeq 500. Library preparation attached unique molecular identifiers to individual cDNA molecules for quantitative, reproducible TCR counting. From each blood RNA sample, both TCR alpha and TCR beta chains were sequenced. The source study handled its data this way. The median number of TCRs per sample was roughly 98,000, ranging from roughly 20,000 to 700,000. V, J and CDR3 annotation of the TCR reads was performed with the Decombinator software suite. To make PS versus PT1 abundance plots, every sample was subsampled to the same number of TCRs (28,000). TCRs were defined as expanded if absent before sensitization and observed at least eight times at the 2-week time point. TCRdb reran the public reads through fastp at Q25 and MiXCR, keeping productive beta chains. CDR3 protein duplicates are merged, each entry listing the most common genes and DNA. Here the V and J calls rest on TCRdb's processing, not on the authors' analysis. This sample holds roughly 380,000 distinct CDR3 sequences; less than 6.5% were observed only once. Together, the top ten hold 2.5% to 3% of the sample.

The material sequenced was whole blood, taken in connection with sensitization to the hapten diphenylcyclopropenone (DPC). The clonotype originates from a woman aged 50 to 65 with alopecia areata. Some clones in this sample may be carry-over from other donors' samples. The chain is made from TRBV5-5 and TRBJ2-2; the D gene cannot be named for sure. The sequenced DNA is TGTGCCAGCAGCTTGCTGAACACCGGGGAGCTGTTTTTT. The resulting protein is CASSLLNTGELFF.